One and the same sample provided the 30 T cell receptor beta chains below, sequenced in a study of Graves' ophthalmopathy and Graves' hyperthyroidism. RNA served as the template for amplifying TCR beta CDR3 regions. Second-round multiplex PCR came after a first-round RT-PCR that employed HTBI primers. MiXCR was run by TCRdb on the multiplex PCR reads, yielding one entry per CDR3 protein. The profile shows 230,000 or so distinct CDR3 sequences, around 42% of them singletons. The specimen sequenced was peripheral blood. These receptors originate from an adult man with Graves' ophthalmopathy.

The chain uses TRBV19 and TRBJ1-1; unclear D gene. The CDR3 has 13 amino acids. Per germline, CDR1 LNHDA and CDR2 SQIVND (reference sequence). The V and J ends lost 7 bases and 8 bases respectively, with 17 bases between them. CDR3 residues: CASTADKGREAFF. In nucleotides, the CDR3 is TGTGCCAGTACTGCAGACAAGGGCCGGGAAGCTTTCTTT.

The chain employs TRBV5-1 and TRBJ1-1, with D unresolved. The CDR3 has 13 amino acids. CDR1 and CDR2 from the germline V gene are SGHRS and YFSETQ. V lost 0 bases, J lost 7 bases, and 10 bases lay in between. DNA of the CDR3: TGCGCCAGCAGCTTGGCGACAACTCATGAAGCTTTCTTT. Translation gives CASSLATTHEAFF.

This clonotype has ten or more counts. This sequence joins TRBV7-9 and TRBJ1-1; D gene unclear. The CDR3 is made up of 13 amino acids. Germline CDR1 reads SEHNR; CDR2 reads FQNEAQ (reference sequence). The V gene lost 1 base and the J gene lost 4 bases, with 7 bases spanning the gap. The CDR3 DNA sequence: TGTGCCAGCAGCTTAGGGGATGCCACTGAAGCTTTCTTT. This gives the protein CASSLGDATEAFF.

This clonotype was observed a few times. The V call is TRBV14, the J call TRBJ2-5; 12 bases are a match to TRBD1. V gave up 8 bases and J gave up 5 bases; unmatched junction bases: 6. This CDR3 is built from 14 residues. From germline, CDR1 is SGHDN and CDR2 FVKESK. CDR3 nucleotide sequence: TGTGCCAGCTCACCGGGACAGGGGGCGGAGACCCAGTACTTC. Residues: CASSPGQGAETQYF.

This clonotype was seen at least ten times. The V call is TRBV7-9, the J call TRBJ2-5, with D tentatively TRBD1 or TRBD2 (6 bases each). Trimming pared 7 bases from V and 5 bases from J, leaving 20 bases between. This CDR3 has 15 residues. Germline V gene lookup returns CDR1 SEHNR and CDR2 FQNEAQ (reference sequence). The CDR3: CASIPEASGAETQYF. In DNA, the CDR3 is TGTGCCAGCATCCCGGAGGCTTCGGGGGCGGAGACCCAGTACTTC.

Ten or more counts support this clonotype. The genes are TRBV24-1 and TRBJ2-5; 10 bases line up with TRBD1. There are 16 residues in the CDR3. CDR1 KGHDR and CDR2 SFDVKD come from the germline V gene. V shed 6 bases, J shed 5 bases, and the junction held 11 bases outside the gene matches. The CDR3 sequence is CATSNLPTGGKETQYF. The DNA for the CDR3 is TGTGCCACCAGTAACCTACCGACAGGGGGCAAGGAGACCCAGTACTTC.

J is TRBJ1-1 and V is TRBV4-1; D remains unclear. The CDR3 is 15 residues long. Trimming took 0 bases from V and 0 from J, leaving 8 bases between them. Germline V lookup: CDR1 MGHRA, CDR2 YSYEKL. The CDR3 sequence: CASSQERVLNTEAFF. In nucleotides, the CDR3 is TGCGCCAGCAGCCAAGAGAGGGTACTGAACACTGAAGCTTTCTTT.

This rearrangement joins TRBV7-2 to TRBJ2-1, with TRBD2 matching over 13 bases. J lost 9 bases, V lost 5 bases, and 7 bases had no gene match. From germline, CDR1 is SGHTA and CDR2 FQGNSA. This CDR3 has 15 amino acids. CDR3 amino acids: CASSDGLAGVTEQFF. The CDR3 nucleotides are TGTGCCAGCAGCGACGGACTAGCGGGAGTTACTGAGCAGTTCTTC.

As DNA, the CDR3 is TGTGCCAGTAGTACCCCGATACAGGGGGTCAACAATCAGCCCCAGCATTTT. Protein: CASSTPIQGVNNQPQHF. V is TRBV19 and J is TRBJ1-5, with TRBD1 identical over 8 bases. The CDR3 spans 17 residues. Germline-derived CDR1 and CDR2 are LNHDA and SQIVND (reference sequence). V dropped 4 bases and J dropped 3; count of bases not matched to a gene: 11.

In DNA, the CDR3 is TGTGCCAGCAGCGGACAGGGGGCGAGGAATAGCTATGGCTACACCTTC. Amino acids: CASSGQGARNSYGYTF. The chain carries TRBV6-5 and TRBJ1-2, with 11 positions matching TRBD1. CDR3 length equals 16 residues. Trimming took 6 bases from V and 4 from J; bases not matched to a gene: 10. Per the germline V gene, CDR1 is MNHEY and CDR2 is SVGAGI.

The chain uses TRBV5-1 and TRBJ2-7; the match to TRBD1 covers 9 bases. The CDR3 is 14 residues long. Germline CDR1 SGHRS, CDR2 YFSETQ. Trimming removed 0 bases from V and 7 bases from J; junction bases left unmatched: 5. CDR3 nucleotide sequence: TGCGCCAGCAGCTTGGGAAGACAGGGGGAAGAGCAGTACTTC. Its protein is CASSLGRQGEEQYF.

The chain couples TRBV5-1 to TRBJ2-7, with 9 bases fitting TRBD1. V shed 5 bases, J shed 6 bases, and the junction held 12 bases outside the gene matches. The germline gives CDR1 SGHRS, CDR2 YFSETQ. This CDR3 contains 15 residues. The DNA of the CDR3 is TGCGCCAGCAGTTGGAACGACAGGGGGTCTGTCGAGCAGTACTTC. Its translation: CASSWNDRGSVEQYF. The full variable domain, with the rest looked up from reference TRBV5-1 and TRBJ2-7, is KAGVTQTPRYLIKTRGQQVTLSCSPISGHRSVSWYQQTPGQGLQFLFEYFSETQRNKGNFPGRFSGRQFSNSRSEMNVSTLELGDSALYLCASSWNDRGSVEQYFGPGTRLTVT.

The gene calls are TRBV7-6 and TRBJ2-7; 13 nucleotides match TRBD2. V lost 2 bases, J lost 7 bases, and 5 bases stayed unmatched. Germline CDR1 and CDR2: SGHVS and FNYEAQ. The CDR3 is 15 residues long. As DNA, the CDR3 is TGTGCCAGCAGCTTAAGGACTAGCGGGAGTTGGGAGCAGTACTTC. Its protein product is CASSLRTSGSWEQYF.

This clonotype was found a few times. The chain joins TRBV11-2 to TRBJ2-7; D may be TRBD1 or TRBD2 (5 bases each). The length of the CDR3 is 14 residues. V was pared by 2 bases and J by 9 bases, with 17 bases between. CDR1 SGHAT and CDR2 FQNNGV come from the germline V gene. The CDR3 here is CASSLIRAEGRQYF. The CDR3 DNA sequence: TGTGCCAGCAGCTTAATTAGAGCCGAGGGACGGCAGTACTTC.

In its sample, this clonotype was seen a few times. This chain joins TRBV19 and TRBJ2-2; D is uncertain. From germline, CDR1 is LNHDA and CDR2 SQIVND (reference sequence). With 7 bases removed from V and 8 bases from J, the gap between germline ends came to 11 bases. The CDR3 contains 12 residues. CDR3 DNA: TGTGCCAGTAACTCCCGTGGGGGGGAGCTGTTTTTT. It specifies CASNSRGGELFF.

V usage is TRBV2 and J usage is TRBJ1-1, with 12 bases identical to TRBD1. This CDR3 spans 16 amino acids. Germline V gene data show CDR1 as SNHLY and CDR2 as FYNNEI. With V trimmed by 5 bases and J by 5 bases, 9 bases remained unmatched. Here the CDR3 DNA reads TGTGCCAGCAGTCCTTACCGGGACAGGGGGCTAACTGAAGCTTTCTTT. It is translated as CASSPYRDRGLTEAFF.

The rearrangement joins TRBV12-3 or TRBV12-4 to TRBJ2-5; D possibly matches TRBD1 or TRBD2 (6 bases each). The germline V and J ends were trimmed by 5 bases and 1 base, with 20 bases remaining between them. The CDR3 consists of 17 residues. The CDR3 nucleotides read TGTGCCAGCAGTCCCGTAGTACCTGGGGGGCCCCAAGAGACCCAGTACTTC. Its translation is CASSPVVPGGPQETQYF.

A few counts support this clonotype. An end of the junction differs from the germline gene, which may be a read error. The V call is TRBV7-2, the J call TRBJ2-7; TRBD1 aligns across 9 bases. This CDR3 has 14 amino acids. Germline CDR1 is SGHTA and CDR2 is FQGNSA. The CDR3 nucleotides read TGCGCCAGCAAAGGACAGGGGATAGTGTACGAGCAGTACTTC. Translating it yields CASKGQGIVYEQYF.

CDR3 region: CASSSAGSQDPLHF. As DNA, the CDR3 is TGTGCCAGCAGCTCAGCTGGATCCCAAGATCCCCTCCACTTT. The V gene is TRBV5-8, the J gene TRBJ1-6, with D uncertain. V gave up 3 bases and J gave up 13 bases, with 17 bases separating them. Germline CDR1 reads SGHTS; CDR2 reads YDEGEE. The CDR3 spans 14 residues.

This clonotype was detected many times. The chain couples TRBV29-1 to TRBJ1-2, with 8 bases matching TRBD1. Trimming took 2 bases from V and 5 from J; bases not matched to a gene: 7. The germline gives CDR1 SQVTM, CDR2 ANQGSEA. The CDR3 is 14 residues long. CDR3 coding DNA: TGCAGCGTTGAAACGACAGGGGAAGGGTATGGCTACACCTTC. This gives the protein CSVETTGEGYGYTF.

There are many counts of this clonotype. This rearrangement joins TRBV24-1 to TRBJ1-1; D is unclear. The germline CDR1 and CDR2 sequences are KGHDR and SFDVKD. V lost 5 bases to trimming and J lost 1 base, with 13 bases between them. The CDR3 runs to 15 residues. The CDR3 nucleotides are TGTGCCACCAGTGCTTACCCAGGATCGAACACTGAAGCTTTCTTT. It yields the protein CATSAYPGSNTEAFF.

The chain has TRBV5-1 and TRBJ1-1; D is ambiguous. V was pared by 1 base and J by 0 bases, with 7 bases between. CDR1 and CDR2 (germline): SGHRS, YFSETQ. The length of the CDR3 is 14 residues. The CDR3 nucleotides are TGCGCCAGCAGCTTGCGGGATATGAACACTGAAGCTTTCTTT. It is translated as CASSLRDMNTEAFF.

The chain employs TRBV29-1 and TRBJ2-1; D remains unclear. Trimming removed 7 bases at V and 8 bases at J, with 3 bases between. Per the germline V gene, CDR1 is SQVTM and CDR2 is ANQGSEA. The CDR3 runs 8 residues. CDR3 in amino acids: CSGDEQFF. The CDR3 region has the DNA TGCAGCGGCGATGAGCAGTTCTTC.

The CDR3 spells CASSSGIRGTEAFF. The CDR3 DNA reads as TGTGCCAGCAGCTCCGGGATAAGGGGCACTGAAGCTTTCTTT. The chain employs TRBV14 and TRBJ1-1; D may be TRBD1 (5 bases). The CDR3 runs 14 residues. Looked up from germline, CDR1 is SGHDN and CDR2 is FVKESK. Trimming left V 5 bases short and J 4 bases short, with 14 bases between.

The chain is built from TRBV9 and TRBJ2-7; 10 bases are a match to TRBD1. This CDR3 has 14 amino acids. Per germline, CDR1 SGDLS and CDR2 YYNGEE. Unmatched junction bases numbered 2, after V lost 0 bases and J lost 5 bases. The DNA for the CDR3 is TGTGCCAGCAGCGTAGCAGGACAGGGGGACGAGCAGTACTTC. Protein sequence: CASSVAGQGDEQYF.

This clonotype occurred once. The chain has TRBV27 and TRBJ1-5, with 8 bases identical to TRBD1. This CDR3 region has 13 residues. V shed 6 bases, J shed 8 bases, and the junction held 6 bases outside the gene matches. CDR1 and CDR2 from the germline V gene are MNHEY and SMNVEV (reference sequence). CDR3 protein: CASRGQASKPQHF. CDR3 nucleotide sequence: TGTGCCAGCAGGGGACAGGCATCGAAGCCCCAGCATTTT.

The gene calls are TRBV28 and TRBJ2-7; no firm D call. V was cut by 10 bases and J by 2 bases, with 6 bases left in between. There are 10 residues in the CDR3. From germline, CDR1 is MDHEN and CDR2 SYDVKM. The CDR3 nucleotides are TGTGCCACCAAGGCCTACGAGCAGTACTTC. Its protein product is CATKAYEQYF.

The J gene is TRBJ2-2, the V gene TRBV7-3, with D maybe TRBD1 (6 bases). Trimming stripped 5 bases from V and 6 bases from J, with 16 bases between. From germline, CDR1 is SGHTA and CDR2 FQGTGA. This CDR3 has 15 amino acids. CDR3 region: CASSPLRDTPGELFF. CDR3 in DNA: TGTGCCAGCAGCCCACTCAGGGACACTCCCGGGGAGCTGTTTTTT.

The rearrangement joins TRBV7-9 to TRBJ2-7; 10 nucleotides line up with TRBD1. The V segment lost 5 bases and the J segment 3 bases; nucleotides outside the gene matches: 7. This CDR3 has 15 amino acids. Germline CDR1 SEHNR, CDR2 FQNEAQ (reference sequence). CDR3 nucleotides: TGTGCCAGCAGCCCCGGGACAGGGGTTAACTACGAGCAGTACTTC. Its translation: CASSPGTGVNYEQYF.

The rearrangement links TRBV9 to TRBJ2-7, with D possibly matching TRBD2 (6 bases). Per germline, CDR1 SGDLS and CDR2 YYNGEE. Trimming left V 3 bases short and J 3 bases short, with 16 bases between. The CDR3 is 15 amino acids. As DNA, the CDR3 is TGTGCCAGCAGCGCCAGGGTAGCGGAAAACTACGAGCAGTACTTC. Translated: CASSARVAENYEQYF.